Following are 20 T cell receptor beta chains from one sample sequenced in a study of blood T cell repertoires in COVID-19. Libraries were prepared by immunoSEQ multiplex PCR; TCRdb keeps only in-frame clonotypes and omits some of them. Found here are over 85,000 clones, approximately 86% of them singletons; the top ten hold under 3%. Source material: peripheral blood. The origin of the receptors is a man aged 50-60 years with active or convalescent COVID-19.

The gene calls are TRBV6-2 or TRBV6-3 and TRBJ2-2; 8 bases agree with TRBD2. J lost 0 bases, V lost 5 bases, and 2 bases had no gene match. The germline gives CDR1 MNHEY, CDR2 SVGEGT. This CDR3 has 15 amino acids. Written as DNA, the CDR3 is TGTGCCAGCAGTCGGGGGGGCGCGAACACCGGGGAGCTGTTTTTT. The encoded protein is CASSRGGANTGELFF.

The chain has TRBV5-1 and TRBJ2-3, with TRBD1 identical over 8 bases. From germline, CDR1 is SGHRS and CDR2 YFSETQ. This CDR3 is 15 amino acids long. J lost 4 bases, V lost 4 bases, and 8 bases had no gene match. The CDR3 loop is CASSETGAHADTQYF. The CDR3 DNA is TGCGCCAGCAGCGAGACAGGGGCCCACGCAGATACGCAGTATTTT. Full variable domain (rest looked up from reference TRBV5-1 and TRBJ2-3): KAGVTQTPRYLIKTRGQQVTLSCSPISGHRSVSWYQQTPGQGLQFLFEYFSETQRNKGNFPGRFSGRQFSNSRSEMNVSTLELGDSALYLCASSETGAHADTQYFGPGTRLTVL.

J is TRBJ2-3 and V is TRBV5-1, with 7 bases matching TRBD1. With V trimmed by 3 bases and J by 0 bases, 10 bases remained unmatched. CDR1 and CDR2 (germline): SGHRS, YFSETQ. The CDR3 is made up of 17 amino acids. The CDR3 DNA sequence: TGCGCCAGCAGCTCCCGGACAGGCTTTACTAGCACAGATACGCAGTATTTT. Translation: CASSSRTGFTSTDTQYF.

This rearrangement joins TRBV28 to TRBJ1-5; 8 positions agree with TRBD1. The CDR3 spans 15 residues. Germline V gene data show CDR1 as MDHEN and CDR2 as SYDVKM. After removal of 6 bases from V and 2 bases from J, the junction contained 6 bases not matched to a gene. CDR3 nucleotides: TGTGCCAGCAGACCGCCGACAGGGGGCAATCAGCCCCAGCATTTT. Amino acid sequence: CASRPPTGGNQPQHF.

V and J are TRBV21-1 and TRBJ2-7; TRBD1, the table's D call, lacks a check against the DNA. TRBV21-1 is tagged as a pseudogene. The CDR3 runs 14 residues. The chain's CDR3 is CASREWAVSYEQYV. The CDR3 DNA sequence: TGTGCCAGCAGGGAATGGGCAGTATCCTACGAGCAGTACGTC.

This clone has a handful of counts. V is TRBV19 and J is TRBJ1-1; no firm D call. The CDR3 totals 13 residues. Per germline, CDR1 LNHDA and CDR2 SQIVND (reference sequence). With 5 bases removed from V and 2 bases from J, the gap between germline ends came to 9 bases. The chain's CDR3 is CASSPQVNTEAFF. CDR3 nucleotide sequence: TGTGCCAGTAGTCCTCAGGTAAACACTGAAGCTTTCTTT.

This clone was counted between two and nine times. The chain joins TRBV4-2 to TRBJ1-5, with no clear D. Germline CDR1 LGHNA, CDR2 YNFKEQ. This CDR3 region has 16 residues. V lost 0 bases to trimming and J lost 2 bases, with 11 bases between them. The CDR3 reads CASSQEATVGNQPQHF. The CDR3 DNA sequence: TGTGCCAGCAGCCAAGAAGCCACAGTGGGCAATCAGCCCCAGCATTTT.

The chain recombines TRBV5-1 with TRBJ2-3; 11 bases are shared with TRBD2. This CDR3 is 18 amino acids long. V dropped 0 bases and J dropped 0; count of bases not matched to a gene: 6. The germline V gene encodes CDR1 SGHRS and CDR2 YFSETQ. CDR3 sequence (DNA): TGCGCCAGCAGCTTGGTTCTAGCGGGGGGACCAAGCACAGATACGCAGTATTTT. Protein sequence: CASSLVLAGGPSTDTQYF.

The genes are TRBV9 and TRBJ2-1; TRBD1 matches 10 bases. V was pared by 0 bases and J by 6 bases, with 3 bases of the junction left unmatched. Germline assignment: CDR1 SGDLS and CDR2 YYNGEE. The CDR3 has 15 residues. In DNA form, the CDR3 reads TGTGCCAGCAGCGTAGGGGGACAGGGGTCCAATGAGCAGTTCTTC. It encodes CASSVGGQGSNEQFF.

The chain carries TRBV3-1 (or the pseudogene TRBV3-2) and TRBJ1-1, with 7 nucleotides matching TRBD1. Germline CDR1 and CDR2: LGHDT and YNNKEL (reference sequence). The CDR3 is 14 amino acids. V lost 3 bases and J lost 5; bases outside the gene matches: 6. The CDR3 DNA reads TGTGCCAGCAGCCAGACAGGGTCGCGGACTGAAGCTTTCTTT. It specifies CASSQTGSRTEAFF.

This clone came up a few times. The chain combines TRBV12-3 or TRBV12-4 with TRBJ2-2, with D possibly matching TRBD1 (5 bases). With 5 bases removed from V and 9 bases from J, the gap between germline ends came to 13 bases. The CDR3 has 13 amino acids. CDR3 region: CASSPTSDRELFF. CDR3 bases: TGTGCCAGCAGTCCTACCTCGGACAGGGAGCTGTTTTTT.

V gene TRBV3-1 (or the pseudogene TRBV3-2) combines with J gene TRBJ2-3, with TRBD2 as a possible D gene (6 bases). From germline, CDR1 is LGHDT and CDR2 YNNKEL (reference sequence). V was clipped by 2 bases and J by 2 bases, with 11 bases between them. This CDR3 has 15 residues. This CDR3 reads CASSQTAGITDTQYF. In nucleotides, the CDR3 is TGTGCCAGCAGCCAAACTGCGGGGATCACAGATACGCAGTATTTT.

This chain joins TRBV10-3 and TRBJ1-5; TRBD1 matches at 7 bases. The germline V gene has CDR1 ENHRY and CDR2 SYGVKD. The CDR3 is 13 amino acids. Unmatched junction bases numbered 4, after V lost 8 bases and J lost 3 bases. The CDR3 sequence is CAIAGTDNQPQHF. The CDR3 region has the DNA TGTGCCATCGCCGGGACAGACAATCAGCCCCAGCATTTT.

The gene calls are TRBV28 and TRBJ1-1; 11 nucleotides align to TRBD1. V shed 5 bases, J shed 5 bases, and the junction held 7 bases outside the gene matches. The CDR3 spans 15 residues. Germline CDR1 and CDR2: MDHEN and SYDVKM. The CDR3 reads CASSPGQGAMTEAFF. The CDR3 nucleotides are TGTGCCAGCAGTCCAGGACAGGGGGCTATGACTGAAGCTTTCTTT. Combining the CDR3 with reference TRBV28 and TRBJ1-1 gives the whole variable domain DVKVTQSSRYLVKRTGEKVFLECVQDMDHENMFWYRQDPGLGLRLIYFSYDVKMKEKGDIPEGYSVSREKKERFSLILESASTNQTSMYLCASSPGQGAMTEAFFGQGTRLTVV.

V usage is TRBV18 and J usage is TRBJ1-2; D is perhaps TRBD1 (6 bases). CDR1 is KGHSH and CDR2 is LQKENI in the germline V gene. V was clipped by 8 bases and J by 5 bases, with 18 bases between them. The CDR3 is made up of 14 amino acids. The CDR3 DNA is TGTGCCAGCGAACCGTTACAGGGTTCGTATGGCTACACCTTC. This codes for CASEPLQGSYGYTF.

The chain recombines TRBV9 with TRBJ2-2, with D possibly TRBD1 on 5 matching bases. Trimming left V 0 bases short and J 6 bases short, with 15 bases between. Germline CDR1 and CDR2: SGDLS and YYNGEE. The length of the CDR3 is 16 residues. CDR3 coding DNA: TGTGCCAGCAGCGTAGCAGGACAAAGAACCTCCGGGGAGCTGTTTTTT. Its protein is CASSVAGQRTSGELFF.

The chain carries TRBV6-7 and TRBJ1-1; 7 nucleotides line up with TRBD1. TRBV6-7 is identified as an open reading frame with a role that is uncertain. V was pared by 2 bases and J by 2 bases, with 5 bases of the junction left unmatched. The CDR3 is made up of 15 amino acids. The CDR3 nucleotides read TGTGCCAGCAGTTACGGGGACAGCCCAAACACTGAAGCTTTCTTT. It is translated as CASSYGDSPNTEAFF.

This sequence joins TRBV7-2 and TRBJ1-4, with TRBD1 matching over 9 bases. CDR3 size: 15 residues. The J segment lost 8 bases and the V segment lost 5 bases, leaving 9 bases of the junction unmatched. Germline V gene data show CDR1 as SGHTA and CDR2 as FQGNSA. The CDR3 nucleotides read TGTGCCAGCAGCGCTAAACAGGGGGCGTGGGAAAAACTGTTTTTT. Amino acid sequence: CASSAKQGAWEKLFF.

V is TRBV5-4 and J is TRBJ2-2; D may be TRBD2 (6 bases). V lost 0 bases and J lost 4, with 10 bases in between. The CDR3 extends over 15 amino acids. Germline V gives CDR1 SGHNT, CDR2 YYREEE (reference sequence). CDR3: CASSLETSSTGELFF. The CDR3 bases are TGTGCCAGCAGCTTGGAGACTAGTTCCACCGGGGAGCTGTTTTTT.

This chain links TRBV6-5 with TRBJ2-2; no firm D call. V was trimmed by 2 bases and J by 1 base, leaving 8 bases between them. The CDR3 is 15 amino acids. The germline V gene encodes CDR1 MNHEY and CDR2 SVGAGI. CDR3 protein: CASSYLDWNTGELFF. The CDR3, as DNA: TGTGCCAGCAGTTACCTCGACTGGAACACCGGGGAGCTGTTTTTT.